The 30 T cell receptor beta chains below were found in one sample sequenced in a study of T cell therapy after organ transplantation. The repertoire was sequenced with immunoSEQ multiplex PCR; TCRdb's copy has only in-frame clones and lacks some. The data show 1,000 or so clones, roughly 65% seen once. Described time point: 20-29 weeks after completion of therapy. The antigens of these receptors remain unknown. The sample in question was CD8+ T cells from blood, obtained after autologous CMV-specific T cell therapy. The receptors were gathered from a human patient who had received a solid organ transplant and had CMV disease. Some of these T cells may belong to the graft donor.

The J gene is TRBJ2-1, the V gene TRBV6-1; 10 nucleotides agree with TRBD2. Germline V CDR1 and CDR2: MNHNS, SASEGT. The CDR3 runs 14 residues. Unmatched junction bases numbered 10, after V lost 3 bases and J lost 14 bases. CDR3 DNA sequence: TGTGCCAGCAGTGATTCCTTCCTAGCGGGAGAGGAGTTCTTC. Its protein product is CASSDSFLAGEEFF.

CDR3 sequence: CASSIGQSGSNTEAFF. The CDR3 bases are TGTGCCAGCAGCATCGGACAGAGCGGCTCGAACACTGAAGCTTTCTTT. The chain carries TRBV9 and TRBJ1-1; a possible D gene is TRBD1 (6 bases). CDR3 size: 16 residues. Trimming removed 4 bases from V and 1 base from J, with 17 bases in between. Germline values: CDR1 SGDLS, CDR2 YYNGEE.

This clone appeared a few times. The rearrangement joins TRBV4-1 to TRBJ1-5; a weak D match, TRBD1 (5 bases). V was pared by 1 base and J by 5 bases, with 15 bases between. This CDR3 is built from 16 residues. CDR1 MGHRA and CDR2 YSYEKL come from the germline V gene. The CDR3 DNA reads as TGCGCCAGCAGCCAAGGGGACGGGTTAGCTCATCAGCCCCAGCATTTT. It is translated as CASSQGDGLAHQPQHF.

The rearrangement joins TRBV6-1 to TRBJ2-3, with TRBD2 matching over 7 bases. Germline assignment: CDR1 MNHNS and CDR2 SASEGT. J lost 5 bases, V lost 9 bases, and 14 bases had no gene match. The CDR3 runs 15 residues. CDR3 bases: TGTGCCAGTGAGGGGCGGGGGTTTGACATAGATACGCAGTATTTT. Translating gives CASEGRGFDIDTQYF.

The table lists this clone with a count of one. The chain couples TRBV6-5 to TRBJ2-7; 10 positions agree with TRBD2. J gave up 5 bases and V 6 bases, and 10 bases lay outside the gene matches. CDR1 is MNHEY and CDR2 is SVGAGI in the germline V gene. The CDR3 is made up of 15 amino acids. The CDR3 nucleotides are TGTGCCAGCAGCCCCCTAGCGGGAGAGTCTAACGAGCAGTACTTC. This gives the protein CASSPLAGESNEQYF.

The V call is TRBV18, the J call TRBJ2-2, with D tentatively TRBD1 (6 bases). Trimming shortened V by 6 bases and J by 3 bases, and 17 bases separated the two germline ends. Per the germline V gene, CDR1 is KGHSH and CDR2 is LQKENI. This CDR3 has 16 residues. The CDR3 DNA reads TGTGCCAGCTCCGAACGCCCGGACAGCTACACCGGGGAGCTGTTTTTT. Translation: CASSERPDSYTGELFF.

This clone is termed large. The J gene is TRBJ2-1, the V gene TRBV25-1; TRBD1 aligns across 9 bases. Germline V lookup: CDR1 MGHDK, CDR2 SYGVNS. This CDR3 region has 17 residues. V lost 4 bases, J lost 2 bases, and 9 bases stayed unmatched. The CDR3 here is CASSGPRTGVPYNEQFF. In DNA, the CDR3 is TGTGCCAGCAGTGGACCACGGACAGGGGTTCCCTACAATGAGCAGTTCTTC.

By proportion, this clone is large (0.1 to 1%). The chain links TRBV7-9 to TRBJ1-6, with 9 bases fitting TRBD1. The J segment lost 9 bases and the V segment lost 4 bases, leaving 13 bases of the junction unmatched. This CDR3 comprises 17 residues. CDR1 and CDR2 (germline): SEHNR, FQNEAQ (reference sequence). The CDR3 DNA is TGTGCCAGCAGCTCACACGAGGACAGGGGATTTGGTTCACCCCTCCACTTT. Translated, it gives CASSSHEDRGFGSPLHF.

The rearrangement joins TRBV28 to TRBJ2-5, with 7 bases identical to TRBD1. The CDR3 totals 15 residues. The V gene end was trimmed by 5 bases and the J gene end by 1 base; junction bases not matched to a gene: 7. CDR1 is MDHEN, CDR2 SYDVKM, per germline. In nucleotides, the CDR3 is TGTGCCAGCAGTCAGAGGGACAGCTTCCAAGAGACCCAGTACTTC. Translating it yields CASSQRDSFQETQYF.

This clone was observed a single time. The rearrangement uses TRBV28 and TRBJ1-1; 8 positions agree with TRBD1. The ends lost 8 bases at V and 2 bases at J; junction bases unmatched: 7. This CDR3 is built from 14 residues. Germline V gene lookup returns CDR1 MDHEN and CDR2 SYDVKM. CDR3 nucleotide sequence: TGTGCCAGCGGTCCGGGACAGGATAACACTGAAGCTTTCTTT. Encoded protein: CASGPGQDNTEAFF.

Comment on this clone: The same CDR3 can be traced to other DNA sequences in this sample. The chain couples TRBV7-9 to TRBJ1-6; 10 positions agree with TRBD1. V gave up 9 bases and J gave up 8 bases; unmatched junction bases: 10. CDR3 length equals 15 residues. Germline V gene sequence: CDR1 SEHNR, CDR2 FQNEAQ (reference sequence). CDR3 nucleotide sequence: TGTGCCAGTAGCCCGACAGGGGGCTTGGATTCACCCCTCCACTTT. Translated, it gives CASSPTGGLDSPLHF.

This chain links TRBV29-1 with TRBJ1-1; D remains unclear. V lost 2 bases to trimming and J lost 1 base, with 5 bases between them. The CDR3 contains 12 residues. Germline V lookup: CDR1 SQVTM, CDR2 ANQGSEA. The CDR3 DNA reads TGCAGCGTTGAATGGGGGAACACTGAAGCTTTCTTT. This encodes CSVEWGNTEAFF. Based on the CDR3 plus reference TRBV29-1 and TRBJ1-1, the full variable domain is SAVISQKPSRDICQRGTSLTIQCQVDSQVTMMFWYRQQPGQSLTLIATANQGSEATYESGFVIDKFPISRPNLTFSTLTVSNMSPEDSSIYLCSVEWGNTEAFFGQGTRLTVV.

CDR3 amino acids: CASSTQDREGTRAPLHF. The CDR3 nucleotides read TGTGCCAGCAGCACCCAAGACAGGGAAGGGACTCGGGCACCCCTCCACTTT. The chain couples TRBV7-9 to TRBJ1-6; 7 nucleotides agree with TRBD1. CDR3 size: 17 residues. The trim removed 5 bases at V and 11 bases at J, leaving 18 bases unmatched. Germline lookup yields CDR1 SEHNR and CDR2 FQNEAQ (reference sequence).

The chain joins TRBV7-9 to TRBJ2-7; D is possibly TRBD1 or TRBD2 (6 bases each). CDR1 and CDR2 from the germline V gene are SEHNR and FQNEAQ (reference sequence). The germline V and J ends were trimmed by 5 bases and 6 bases, with 23 bases remaining between them. The CDR3 has 16 amino acids. DNA for the CDR3: TGTGCCAGCAGCCCCGATAATTGGGGGGCGGAACGCGAGCAGTACTTC. It is translated as CASSPDNWGAEREQYF.

The rearrangement uses TRBV4-3 and TRBJ1-4, with TRBD1 as a possible D gene (5 bases). Germline V gene sequence: CDR1 LGHNA, CDR2 YSLEER. The CDR3 has 17 amino acids. Trimming stripped 2 bases from V and 8 bases from J, with 21 bases between. CDR3: CASSQFGREGYGEKLFF. In nucleotides, the CDR3 is TGCGCCAGCAGCCAATTTGGGCGGGAGGGGTACGGGGAAAAACTGTTTTTT.

This chain connects TRBV29-1 to TRBJ2-1; the D gene is possibly TRBD2 (7 bases). CDR1 is SQVTM and CDR2 is ANQGSEA in the germline V gene. V was cut by 4 bases and J by 3 bases, with 16 bases left in between. The CDR3 is 15 amino acids. The CDR3 DNA reads as TGCAGCGTTGTTGGGGAGGGGGGCCGCTACAATGAGCAGTTCTTC. This encodes CSVVGEGGRYNEQFF.

The chain combines TRBV6-5 with TRBJ2-5, with a tentative D call TRBD1 (6 bases). Germline V gene lookup returns CDR1 MNHEY and CDR2 SVGAGI. V was trimmed by 7 bases and J by 10 bases, leaving 25 bases between them. This CDR3 comprises 15 residues. The CDR3 sequence is CASTEFPLQGSIQYF. The CDR3 DNA follows: TGTGCCAGCACCGAATTCCCCCTCCAGGGGAGTATCCAGTACTTC.

The J gene is TRBJ1-5, the V gene TRBV27; 7 bases are a match to TRBD1. Trimming at V came to 6 bases and at J to 0 bases, leaving 8 bases not matched to a gene. Germline CDR1 and CDR2: MNHEY and SMNVEV (reference sequence). This CDR3 region has 16 residues. The CDR3 loop is CASSQTGQYSNQPQHF. The CDR3 DNA reads as TGTGCCAGCAGCCAAACGGGACAGTATAGCAATCAGCCCCAGCATTTT.

The J gene is TRBJ1-2, the V gene TRBV5-8; weak D call: TRBD1 (6 bases). V was clipped by 0 bases and J by 4 bases, with 16 bases between them. Germline CDR1 and CDR2: SGHTS and YDEGEE. The CDR3 runs 16 residues. This CDR3 is CASSLDSGVRFYGYTF. CDR3 coding DNA: TGTGCCAGCAGCTTGGATTCAGGGGTCCGTTTCTATGGCTACACCTTC.

The rearrangement uses TRBV4-1 and TRBJ1-4, with unresolved D. The CDR3 totals 16 residues. Germline CDR1 reads MGHRA; CDR2 reads YSYEKL. The V and J ends lost 0 bases and 0 bases respectively, with 8 bases between them. The CDR3 DNA reads as TGCGCCAGCAGCCAAGATTTACAGCCAACTAATGAAAAACTGTTTTTT. Its translation: CASSQDLQPTNEKLFF.

This clone has a handful of counts. V is TRBV7-7 and J is TRBJ2-7, with D perhaps matching TRBD2 (6 bases). Trimming shortened V by 1 base and J by 5 bases, and 9 bases separated the two germline ends. This CDR3 spans 13 amino acids. The germline V gene has CDR1 SSHAT and CDR2 FNYEAQ (reference sequence). CDR3 in DNA: TGTGCCAGCAGCTTAGAGGAGGGGAACGAGCAGTACTTC. Encoded protein: CASSLEEGNEQYF.

This chain connects TRBV5-4 to TRBJ2-5; 11 positions match TRBD1. J was trimmed by 3 bases and V by 4 bases; bases with no gene match: 11. This CDR3 spans 17 amino acids. CDR1 SGHNT and CDR2 YYREEE come from the germline V gene (reference sequence). CDR3 DNA sequence: TGTGCCAGCAGCACCGGGACAGGGGGACTAGTGAAAGAGACCCAGTACTTC. It yields the protein CASSTGTGGLVKETQYF.

This clone was counted between two and nine times. This sequence joins TRBV27 and TRBJ1-1; D call uncertain. V lost 2 bases and J 1 base, leaving 5 bases between the germline ends. Germline assignment: CDR1 MNHEY and CDR2 SMNVEV (reference sequence). The length of the CDR3 is 13 residues. As DNA, the CDR3 is TGTGCCAGCAGTTTAGGGTGGAACACTGAAGCTTTCTTT. This translates into CASSLGWNTEAFF.

This clone was recorded only once. The chain has TRBV28 and TRBJ2-5, with 10 positions matching TRBD1. There are 16 residues in the CDR3. Germline trimming cut 11 bases from V and 3 bases from J; bases unmatched to any gene: 15. CDR1 is MDHEN, CDR2 SYDVKM, per germline. CDR3: CASGRDRGSVKETQYF. CDR3 nucleotides: TGTGCCTCTGGGAGGGACAGGGGCTCGGTAAAAGAGACCCAGTACTTC.

The genes are TRBV28 and TRBJ2-7; D possibly uses TRBD1 or TRBD2 (6 bases each). Germline-derived CDR1 and CDR2 are MDHEN and SYDVKM. The CDR3 has 14 amino acids. Between the trimmed V and J ends, which lost 5 bases and 4 bases, there was a span of 15 bases. The CDR3: CASSPGGGLYEQYF. The CDR3 bases are TGTGCCAGCAGTCCAGGAGGGGGGCTTTACGAGCAGTACTTC.

This clone has only one observation. The chain couples TRBV6-6 to TRBJ1-5; the D is unclear. Germline-derived CDR1 and CDR2 are MNHNY and SVGAGI (reference sequence). The CDR3 runs to 13 residues. Trimming pared 0 bases from V and 6 bases from J, leaving 6 bases between. CDR3 coding DNA: TGTGCCAGCAGTTACTCGAACGTTCAGCCCCAGCATTTT. It yields the protein CASSYSNVQPQHF.

This clone has more than one count but fewer than ten. The V call is TRBV6-5, the J call TRBJ2-1; the D gene could be TRBD1 or TRBD2 (5 bases each). Between the trimmed V and J ends, which lost 1 base and 4 bases, there was a span of 11 bases. Germline CDR1 reads MNHEY; CDR2 reads SVGAGI. This CDR3 comprises 15 residues. The CDR3 DNA sequence: TGTGCCAGCAGTTACTGGTCAGGGAGATACAATGAGCAGTTCTTC. As protein: CASSYWSGRYNEQFF.

J is TRBJ2-7 and V is TRBV27; TRBD1 aligns across 7 bases. V was pared by 3 bases and J by 5 bases, with 1 base of the junction left unmatched. This CDR3 region has 12 residues. The germline CDR1 and CDR2 sequences are MNHEY and SMNVEV (reference sequence). The CDR3: CASSLGTDEQYF. The CDR3 nucleotides are TGTGCCAGCAGTTTGGGGACAGACGAGCAGTACTTC.

This chain joins TRBV21-1 and TRBJ1-6. TRBV21-1 is assigned pseudogene status. The CDR3 consists of 13 residues. The DNA for the CDR3 is TGTGCCAGCAGCAGGGTGAGAAATTCACCCCTCCACTTT. Translating gives CASSRVRNSPLHF.

The chain carries TRBV4-3 and TRBJ2-5, with a possible D match to TRBD1 (5 bases). The length of the CDR3 is 15 residues. Germline CDR1 reads LGHNA; CDR2 reads YSLEER. The germline V and J ends were trimmed by 1 base and 1 base, with 10 bases remaining between them. This CDR3 reads CASSQGSQAQETQYF. Written as DNA, the CDR3 is TGCGCCAGCAGCCAAGGTTCACAGGCCCAAGAGACCCAGTACTTC.